The 25 T cell receptor beta chains listed next were all sequenced from one sample in a study of CD8 T cells in Susac syndrome. An amount of RNA that ranged from roughly 0.45 to 1 ug was reverse transcribed with random hexamers. Via MiXCR, TCRdb re-called the immunoSEQ multiplex PCR reads, giving one row per CDR3 protein. This sample yields roughly 200,000 distinct CDR3 sequences, of which approximately 95% are seen a single time; less than 0.11% belongs to the top ten. Sequencing was performed on CD4+ T cells from PBMCs. Receptor source: a human donor in good health.

This clonotype was picked up one time. The chain employs TRBV6-2 or TRBV6-3 and TRBJ1-2; possibly TRBD1 for D (6 bases). From germline, CDR1 is MNHEY and CDR2 SVGEGT. Trimming removed 4 bases at V and 4 bases at J, with 19 bases between. The CDR3 extends over 16 amino acids. For the CDR3, the DNA is TGTGCCAGCAGTTCTGGACAGCTCAACCGAAGCTATGGCTACACCTTC. Translated, it gives CASSSGQLNRSYGYTF.

This clonotype has more than one count but fewer than ten. The V and J genes are TRBV5-4 and TRBJ2-3; no clear D. This CDR3 region has 13 residues. Germline loops: CDR1 SGHNT, CDR2 YYREEE (reference sequence). The V gene lost 1 base and the J gene lost 1 base, with 4 bases spanning the gap. The CDR3 loop is CASSLLRTDTQYF. Written as DNA, the CDR3 is TGTGCCAGCAGCTTGTTGCGCACAGATACGCAGTATTTT.

V usage is TRBV9 and J usage is TRBJ2-5; D gene uncertain. CDR3 size: 13 residues. V was cut by 0 bases and J by 5 bases, with 8 bases left in between. Germline V lookup: CDR1 SGDLS, CDR2 YYNGEE. Here the CDR3 reads CASSVDQRETQYF. CDR3 nucleotide sequence: TGTGCCAGCAGCGTAGATCAAAGGGAGACCCAGTACTTC.

The chain carries TRBV7-6 and TRBJ2-4; a possible D gene is TRBD1 (5 bases). Trimming cost V 5 bases and J 9 bases, with 11 bases left between them. The CDR3 is 12 residues long. Germline values: CDR1 SGHVS, CDR2 FNYEAQ. The CDR3 protein is CASSPRAGIQYF. CDR3 bases: TGTGCCAGCAGCCCCAGGGCTGGCATTCAGTACTTC.

About this clonotype itself: Its ends do not fully match the called genes, so a read error is possible. The chain couples TRBV3-1 to TRBJ1-2, with unresolved D. The CDR3 is 13 residues long. In germline, CDR1 is LGHDT, CDR2 YNNKEL (reference sequence). The CDR3 DNA sequence: TGTGCCAGCAGCCAAGGAGCCACGGTCTCTGTCCTCTTC. Residues: CASSQGATVSVLF.

This chain uses TRBV21-1 with TRBJ2-3. TRBV21-1 is deemed a pseudogene. The CDR3 is made up of 14 amino acids. The CDR3 spells CASSNILRRDTQYF. The CDR3 DNA reads as TGTGCCAGCAGCAATATCTTGCGGCGAGATACGCAGTATTTT.

The chain is built from TRBV29-1 and TRBJ2-3; 9 bases are shared with TRBD2. CDR3 length: 14 amino acids. CDR1 SQVTM and CDR2 ANQGSEA come from the germline V gene. With 3 bases clipped from V and 4 bases from J, the junction kept 5 bases outside the gene matches. The CDR3 protein is CSVDRREGSDTQYF. CDR3 nucleotides: TGCAGCGTTGATCGGCGGGAGGGGTCAGATACGCAGTATTTT.

The chain uses TRBV19 and TRBJ1-1, with D unclear. V dropped 4 bases and J dropped 2 bases, with 11 bases sitting between them. Germline V CDR1 and CDR2: LNHDA, SQIVND (reference sequence). The CDR3 covers 14 residues. The DNA for the CDR3 is TGTGCCAGTAGTAGGCACAGTTTTAACACTGAAGCTTTCTTT. As protein: CASSRHSFNTEAFF.

The V gene is TRBV18, the J gene TRBJ2-3; TRBD2 matches at 11 bases. Losses at the gene ends were 0 bases for V and 7 bases for J; bases not matched to a gene: 6. CDR3 length equals 16 residues. Germline V gives CDR1 KGHSH, CDR2 LQKENI. The CDR3 here is CASSPPVAGGPHTQYF. The CDR3 bases are TGTGCCAGCTCACCACCGGTAGCGGGAGGGCCACATACGCAGTATTTT.

The chain is built from TRBV7-9 and TRBJ2-3; D ambiguous. This CDR3 has 15 residues. Trimming removed 4 bases at V and 6 bases at J, with 17 bases between. Per the germline V gene, CDR1 is SEHNR and CDR2 is FQNEAQ (reference sequence). CDR3 sequence: CASSSTGLPRDTQYF. CDR3 sequence (DNA): TGTGCCAGCAGCTCCACCGGGCTACCCAGGGATACGCAGTATTTT.

This chain links TRBV7-2 with TRBJ2-3, with TRBD1 identical over 8 bases. This CDR3 is 15 amino acids long. CDR1 and CDR2 (germline): SGHTA, FQGNSA. Unmatched junction bases numbered 5, after V lost 2 bases and J lost 4 bases. The CDR3 region has the DNA TGTGCCAGCAGCTTAAGACAGGGGCAAGCAGATACGCAGTATTTT. It encodes CASSLRQGQADTQYF.

The chain is built from TRBV29-1 and TRBJ2-6; no definite D call. Germline V lookup: CDR1 SQVTM, CDR2 ANQGSEA. The V and J ends lost 6 bases and 2 bases respectively, with 23 bases between them. CDR3 length equals 18 residues. CDR3 nucleotide sequence: TGCAGCGTCCTACCCCTGGATTACTCTTCCCCTGGGGCCAACGTCCTGACTTTC. It is translated as CSVLPLDYSSPGANVLTF.

The rearrangement links TRBV2 to TRBJ1-6; perhaps TRBD1 as D (5 bases). V was cut by 6 bases and J by 7 bases, with 28 bases left in between. CDR3 length equals 19 residues. From germline, CDR1 is SNHLY and CDR2 FYNNEI. The CDR3 sequence is CASRGWGQAYRMANSPLHF. CDR3 in DNA: TGTGCCAGCAGGGGCTGGGGCCAGGCATACAGAATGGCAAATTCACCCCTCCACTTT.

The chain links TRBV12-3 or TRBV12-4 to TRBJ2-6; the match to TRBD1 covers 9 bases. V was pared by 7 bases and J by 0 bases, with 4 bases of the junction left unmatched. The CDR3 is made up of 16 amino acids. The CDR3 nucleotides read TGTGCCAGCACCATGGACAGGGGCTCTGGGGCCAACGTCCTGACTTTC. Translating it yields CASTMDRGSGANVLTF.

The V and J genes are TRBV20-1 and TRBJ1-1; D uncertain. This CDR3 contains 13 residues. V lost 3 bases, J lost 4 bases, and 12 bases lay in between. The germline V gene encodes CDR1 DFQATT and CDR2 SNEGSKA (reference sequence). CDR3 sequence reads: CSARPKAGTEAFF. The CDR3 nucleotides read TGCAGTGCTAGGCCCAAAGCCGGCACTGAAGCTTTCTTT.

The J gene is TRBJ2-2, the V gene TRBV3-1, with D unresolved. Trimming cost V 1 base and J 7 bases, with 10 bases left between them. This CDR3 has 14 residues. CDR1 LGHDT and CDR2 YNNKEL come from the germline V gene (reference sequence). CDR3 protein: CASSQVRIYGELFF. The CDR3 nucleotides are TGTGCCAGCAGCCAAGTCCGGATTTACGGGGAGCTGTTTTTT.

This chain connects TRBV3-1 to TRBJ1-1; no firm D call. Germline assignment: CDR1 LGHDT and CDR2 YNNKEL (reference sequence). V was cut by 4 bases and J by 5 bases, with 14 bases left in between. CDR3 size: 14 residues. The CDR3 loop reads CASSPQRLVTEAFF. CDR3 in DNA: TGTGCCAGCAGCCCACAGCGCCTAGTGACTGAAGCTTTCTTT.

The chain has TRBV25-1 and TRBJ1-2; D call uncertain. Trimming took off 1 base at V and 8 bases at J, with 2 bases between the two ends. Per germline, CDR1 MGHDK and CDR2 SYGVNS. This CDR3 contains 10 residues. The CDR3 reads CASSELGYTF. CDR3 in DNA: TGTGCCAGCAGTGAATTAGGCTACACCTTC.

This clonotype has only one observation. J is TRBJ2-2 and V is TRBV28; TRBD2 matches at 7 bases. V was clipped by 3 bases and J by 1 base; unmatched bases: 20. This CDR3 region has 21 residues. The germline gives CDR1 MDHEN, CDR2 SYDVKM. DNA for the CDR3: TGTGCCAGCAGTTTTTGGACTTTGGGGCTAGCGGAACTGAAGAACACCGGGGAGCTGTTTTTT. This encodes CASSFWTLGLAELKNTGELFF.

The J gene is TRBJ2-7, the V gene TRBV18, with D possibly TRBD1 on 7 matching bases. The V and J ends lost 1 base and 6 bases respectively, with 13 bases between them. This CDR3 region has 14 residues. Germline-derived CDR1 and CDR2 are KGHSH and LQKENI. The DNA for the CDR3 is TGTGCCAGCTCACCACAGCGACAGGGAGGCGAGCAGTACGTC. Translated, it gives CASSPQRQGGEQYV.

The chain couples TRBV6-1 to TRBJ2-5; 7 bases map to TRBD1. Germline V CDR1 and CDR2: MNHNS, SASEGT. This CDR3 spans 15 amino acids. The V gene end was trimmed by 0 bases and the J gene end by 2 bases; junction bases not matched to a gene: 3. The CDR3 nucleotides are TGTGCCAGCAGTGAAGCCGCAGGGGGTCAAGAGACCCAGTACTTC. Translated, it gives CASSEAAGGQETQYF.

The rearrangement uses TRBV19 and TRBJ1-2, with D possibly being TRBD1 (6 bases). Trimming stripped 8 bases from V and 5 bases from J, with 18 bases between. The CDR3 is 14 residues long. CDR1 is LNHDA and CDR2 is SQIVND in the germline V gene (reference sequence). The CDR3 DNA is TGTGCCAGTTTGGTCACAGGGATCAATTATGGCTACACCTTC. Its protein is CASLVTGINYGYTF.

This chain joins TRBV15 and TRBJ2-7; TRBD1 matches at 7 bases. V was pared by 1 base and J by 7 bases, with 4 bases of the junction left unmatched. The CDR3 has 13 amino acids. The germline CDR1 and CDR2 sequences are LNHNV and YYDKDF (reference sequence). CDR3 nucleotide sequence: TGTGCCACCAGCAGAGTCGCAGGGGGAGAGCAGTACTTC. It translates to CATSRVAGGEQYF.

The CDR3 sequence: CSVEYTQNIQYF. The CDR3 DNA sequence: TGCAGCGTTGAGTACACCCAAAACATTCAGTACTTC. The J gene is TRBJ2-4, the V gene TRBV29-1; no clear D. Trimming removed 3 bases from V and 5 bases from J, with 8 bases in between. Germline CDR1 and CDR2: SQVTM and ANQGSEA. The CDR3 is 12 amino acids.

The chain recombines TRBV29-1 with TRBJ1-1; 11 bases map to TRBD1. The CDR3 consists of 13 residues. The germline CDR1 and CDR2 sequences are SQVTM and ANQGSEA. Germline trimming cut 5 bases from V and 4 bases from J; bases unmatched to any gene: 3. The CDR3, as DNA: TGCAGCGTTCCCGGGACAGGGGGCACTGAAGCTTTCTTT. The encoded protein is CSVPGTGGTEAFF.